Sequencing of this T cell receptor (beta chain) was carried out in a study of blood T cell repertoires in COVID-19 (TCRdb year 2020). With regard to the full study: Samples from collaborators originated in the United States, Italy and Spain and spanned both the acute and convalescent phases of COVID-19. The material from the prospective study consisted of cDNA or gDNA derived from T cells, B-cell-depleted T cells, or PBMCs. The dataset comprised deeply sampled blood TCRbeta repertoires from subjects exposed to, actively infected with, or recovered from COVID-19. The repertoires were released in a freely available public database meant as a resource for research on the immune response to SARS-CoV-2. Samples came from the ongoing ImmuneRACE study (first 160 participants) plus 1,254 subjects from 6 global collaborators. The sample metadata nearly always contained a de-identified subject ID, COVID-19 status, age in years and sex. Where HLA class I and class II types were available, the types were taken from metadata supplied by the sample provider, not from assay-based typing. What the study reported, not specific to this receptor: The quantity of clinical and demographic metadata differed by source and by participant and was supplied without curation.

The germline V gene provides CDR1 SGHTA and CDR2 FQGNSA. The CDR3, from cysteine to phenylalanine, totals 14 residues. Here the CDR3 DNA is all that survives: 42 bases in frame from base 1. The trim is 5 bases for V and 0 bases for J, with a gap of 8 bases between the germline ends. Each collaborating institution followed its own protocols to collect whole blood in K2EDTA tubes. For TCRbeta analysis, collaborators shipped samples as frozen whole blood, isolated PBMCs, or DNA extracted from either of those sample types. Turning to this clone: What this receptor recognizes is not known. No much larger clone exists at a distance of one base, and base qualities are not known.

TCRbeta CDR3 regions were amplified from genomic DNA by means of the immunoSEQ Assay, a bias-controlled multiplex PCR. Per the source publication's procedure: Within the assay, amplification of reference gene primers was used to estimate how many nucleated cells each sample contained. Sequence reads were collapsed and filtered to measure the absolute abundance of every unique TCRbeta CDR3 rearrangement. Productive Simpson clonality was computed per sample as the square root of Simpson's diversity index over productive rearrangements. TCRdb limited this immuneACCESS table to in-frame rearrangements with V and J called. A share of clones is missing; checked studies link under half to unresolved V genes, and the rest is unexplained. V, J and clone size derive from that table, while D and trimming were established from the DNA sequence. This sample lists about 88,000 clones; roughly 90% were detected once. The ten largest clones take up more than 1.5% of the sample.

The chain employs TRBV7-2 and TRBJ1-5; the D gene lacks a confident call. Sequencing used peripheral blood. The receptor comes from a man in his sixties with acute or convalescent COVID-19. The CDR3 amino acid sequence is: CASSPRGSNQPQHF. The DNA sequence is as follows: TGTGCCAGCAGCCCCCGGGGTAGCAATCAGCCCCAGCATTTT.